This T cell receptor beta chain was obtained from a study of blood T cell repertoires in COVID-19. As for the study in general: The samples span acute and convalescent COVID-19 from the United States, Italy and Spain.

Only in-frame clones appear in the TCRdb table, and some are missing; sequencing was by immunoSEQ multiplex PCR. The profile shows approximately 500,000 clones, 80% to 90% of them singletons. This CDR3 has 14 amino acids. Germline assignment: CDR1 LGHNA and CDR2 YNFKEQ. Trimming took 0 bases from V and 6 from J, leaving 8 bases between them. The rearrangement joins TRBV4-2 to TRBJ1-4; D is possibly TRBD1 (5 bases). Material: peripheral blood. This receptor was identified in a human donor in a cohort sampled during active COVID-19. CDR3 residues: CASSQDRADEKLFF. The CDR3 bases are TGTGCCAGCAGCCAAGACAGGGCAGATGAAAAACTGTTTTTT.